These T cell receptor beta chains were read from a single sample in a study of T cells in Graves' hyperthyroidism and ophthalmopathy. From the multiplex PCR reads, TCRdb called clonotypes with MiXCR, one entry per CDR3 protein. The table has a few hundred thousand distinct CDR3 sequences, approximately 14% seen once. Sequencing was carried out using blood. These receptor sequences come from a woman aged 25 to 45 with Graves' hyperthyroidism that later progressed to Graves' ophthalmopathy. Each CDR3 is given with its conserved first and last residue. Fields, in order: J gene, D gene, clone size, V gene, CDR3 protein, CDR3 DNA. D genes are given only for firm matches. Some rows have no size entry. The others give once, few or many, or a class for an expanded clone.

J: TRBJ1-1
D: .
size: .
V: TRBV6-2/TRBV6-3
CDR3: CASSPTWDGVTEAFF
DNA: TGTGCCAGCAGCCCAACCTGGGACGGGGTGACTGAAGCTTTCTTT

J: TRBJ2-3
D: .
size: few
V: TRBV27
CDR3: CAIWGGDTQYF
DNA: TGTGCCATATGGGGTGGAGATACGCAGTATTTT

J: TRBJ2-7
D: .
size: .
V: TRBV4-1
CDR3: CASSQDPRGEQYF
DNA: TGCGCCAGCAGCCAAGATCCACGGGGCGAGCAGTACTTC

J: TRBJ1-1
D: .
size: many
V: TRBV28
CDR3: CASSLLKAEAFF
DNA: TGTGCCAGCAGTTTGTTAAAGGCTGAAGCTTTCTTT

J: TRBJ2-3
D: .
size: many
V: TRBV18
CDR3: CASSPTGASDTQYF
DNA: TGTGCCAGCTCACCTACGGGGGCTTCAGATACGCAGTATTTT

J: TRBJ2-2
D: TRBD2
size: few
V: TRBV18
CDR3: CASSQTSGMASGELFF
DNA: TGTGCCAGCTCACAGACTAGCGGGATGGCATCCGGGGAGCTGTTTTTT

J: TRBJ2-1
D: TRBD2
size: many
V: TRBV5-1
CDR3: CASSLYSSGLYNEQFF
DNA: TGCGCCAGCAGCTTGTATTCTAGCGGGTTATACAATGAGCAGTTCTTC

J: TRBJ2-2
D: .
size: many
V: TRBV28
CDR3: CASSSEVTGELFF
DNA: TGTGCCAGCAGTTCGGAGGTCACCGGGGAGCTGTTTTTT

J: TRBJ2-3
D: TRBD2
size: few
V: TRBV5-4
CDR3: CASSTGGELDTQYF
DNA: TGTGCCAGCAGCACGGGAGGGGAACTAGATACGCAGTATTTT

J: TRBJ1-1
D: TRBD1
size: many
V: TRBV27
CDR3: CASNGQGRTEAFF
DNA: TGTGCCAGCAACGGACAGGGGAGGACTGAAGCTTTCTTT

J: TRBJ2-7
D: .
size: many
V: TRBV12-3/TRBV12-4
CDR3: CASSPDIGFGYEQYF
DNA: TGTGCCAGCAGCCCCGACATCGGCTTTGGGTACGAGCAGTACTTC

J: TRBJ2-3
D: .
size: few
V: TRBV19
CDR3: CASSPGVSTDTQYF
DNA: TGTGCCAGTAGTCCGGGAGTGTCCACAGATACGCAGTATTTT

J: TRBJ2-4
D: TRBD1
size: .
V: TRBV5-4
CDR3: CASSPTTGDNIQYF
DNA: TGTGCCAGCAGCCCTACCACAGGGGATAACATTCAGTACTTC

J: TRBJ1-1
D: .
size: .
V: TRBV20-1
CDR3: CSADTGWGLNTEAFF
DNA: TGCAGTGCTGACACAGGGTGGGGATTGAACACTGAAGCTTTCTTT

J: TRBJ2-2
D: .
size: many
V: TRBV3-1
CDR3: CASSPGTSANTGELFF
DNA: TGTGCCAGCAGCCCGGGGACTTCCGCGAACACCGGGGAGCTGTTTTTT

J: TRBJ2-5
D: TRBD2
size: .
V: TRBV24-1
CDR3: CATSDLLGGEETQYF
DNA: TGTGCCACCAGTGATTTGCTGGGGGGGGAAGAGACCCAGTACTTC

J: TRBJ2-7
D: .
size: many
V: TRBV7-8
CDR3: CASSLGADTTYEQYF
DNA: TGTGCCAGCAGCTTGGGAGCGGACACAACCTACGAGCAGTACTTC

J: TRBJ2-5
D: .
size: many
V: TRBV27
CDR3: CASSPLLGETQYF
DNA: TGTGCCAGCAGTCCCCTATTAGGGGAGACCCAGTACTTC

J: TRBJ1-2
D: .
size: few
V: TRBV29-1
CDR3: CSVSGPFDNYGYTF
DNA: TGCAGCGTTAGTGGGCCGTTTGACAACTATGGCTACACCTTC

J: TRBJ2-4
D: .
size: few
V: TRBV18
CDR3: CASSPELPGELAKNIQYF
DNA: TGTGCCAGCTCACCAGAGTTACCAGGCGAGTTAGCCAAAAACATTCAGTACTTC

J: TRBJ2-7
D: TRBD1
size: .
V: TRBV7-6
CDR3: CASSIGQDYEQYF
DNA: TGTGCCAGCAGCATCGGACAGGACTACGAGCAGTACTTC

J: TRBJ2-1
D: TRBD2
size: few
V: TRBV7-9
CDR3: CASSTDQRGEQFF
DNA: TGTGCCAGCAGCACCGACCAGCGGGGTGAGCAGTTCTTC

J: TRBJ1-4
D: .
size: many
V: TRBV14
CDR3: CASSPRLEFEKLFF
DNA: TGTGCCAGCAGCCCGCGATTAGAGTTTGAAAAACTGTTTTTT

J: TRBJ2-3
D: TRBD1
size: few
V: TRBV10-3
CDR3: CAISPGQNTDTQYF
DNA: TGTGCCATCAGTCCGGGACAGAACACAGATACGCAGTATTTT

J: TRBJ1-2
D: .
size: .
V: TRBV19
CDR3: CASSPRQVNYGYTF
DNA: TGTGCCAGTAGTCCGCGACAGGTTAACTATGGCTACACCTTC

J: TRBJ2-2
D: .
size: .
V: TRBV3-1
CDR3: CASSQDKGVPNTGELFF
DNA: TGTGCCAGCAGCCAAGATAAGGGAGTCCCGAACACCGGGGAGCTGTTTTTT

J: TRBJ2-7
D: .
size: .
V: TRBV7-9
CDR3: CASSSSRGVESYEQYF
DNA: TGTGCCAGCAGCTCCTCGCGTGGGGTAGAATCCTACGAGCAGTACTTC

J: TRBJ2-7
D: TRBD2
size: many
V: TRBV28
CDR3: CASSPTGTSDIEQYF
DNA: TGTGCCAGCAGTCCCACCGGGACTAGCGATATCGAGCAGTACTTC

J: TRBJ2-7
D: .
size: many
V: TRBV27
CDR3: CASSSKTYEQYF
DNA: TGTGCCAGCAGTTCCAAAACCTACGAGCAGTACTTC

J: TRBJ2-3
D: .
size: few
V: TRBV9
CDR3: CASSVDLKGDTQYF
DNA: TGTGCCAGCAGCGTAGATCTGAAAGGAGATACGCAGTATTTT

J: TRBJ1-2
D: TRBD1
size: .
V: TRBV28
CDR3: CASRLQGAEGYTF
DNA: TGTGCCAGCAGACTCCAGGGGGCCGAAGGCTACACCTTC

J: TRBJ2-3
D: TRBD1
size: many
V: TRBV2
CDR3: CASRGTGQDTQYF
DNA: TGTGCCAGCAGAGGGACAGGCCAAGATACGCAGTATTTT

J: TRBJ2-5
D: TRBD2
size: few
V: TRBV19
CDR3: CASSGLAERETQYF
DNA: TGTGCCAGTAGTGGGCTAGCGGAACGGGAGACCCAGTACTTC

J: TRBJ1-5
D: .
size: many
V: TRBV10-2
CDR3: CASSDDSTGQPQHF
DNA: TGCGCCAGCAGTGATGACAGTACAGGGCAGCCCCAGCATTTT

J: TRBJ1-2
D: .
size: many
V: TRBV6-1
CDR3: CATIIHQEPPYTF
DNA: TGTGCCACTATAATTCACCAGGAGCCCCCTTACACCTTC

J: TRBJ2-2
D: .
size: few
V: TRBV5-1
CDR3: CASLDPAGTYTGELFF
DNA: TGCGCCAGCCTTGACCCTGCCGGGACTTACACCGGGGAGCTGTTTTTT

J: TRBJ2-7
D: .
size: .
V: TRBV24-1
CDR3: CATSEPDSHEQYF
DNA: TGTGCCACCAGTGAACCAGACAGCCACGAGCAGTACTTC

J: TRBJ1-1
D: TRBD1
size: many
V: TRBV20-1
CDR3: CSATGGGMNTEAFF
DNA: TGCAGTGCTACAGGGGGAGGAATGAACACTGAAGCTTTCTTT

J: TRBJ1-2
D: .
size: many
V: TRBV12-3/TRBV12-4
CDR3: CASTAAGAYGYTF
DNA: TGTGCCAGCACGGCGGCAGGGGCCTATGGCTACACCTTC

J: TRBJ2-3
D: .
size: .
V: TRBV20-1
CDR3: CSAMTESGTDTQYF
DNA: TGCAGTGCTATGACAGAGTCGGGGACAGATACGCAGTATTTT

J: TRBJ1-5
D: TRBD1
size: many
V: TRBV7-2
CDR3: CASSLSGGGNQPQHF
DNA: TGTGCCAGCAGTTTGTCAGGGGGCGGCAATCAGCCCCAGCATTTT

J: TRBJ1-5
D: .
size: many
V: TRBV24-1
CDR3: CATSEGIGPTPNQPQHF
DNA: TGTGCCACCAGTGAAGGTATCGGGCCGACTCCTAATCAGCCCCAGCATTTT

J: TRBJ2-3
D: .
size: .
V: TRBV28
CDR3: CASSSSWGARGDTQYF
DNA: TGTGCCAGCAGCTCCAGCTGGGGGGCGAGGGGAGATACGCAGTATTTT

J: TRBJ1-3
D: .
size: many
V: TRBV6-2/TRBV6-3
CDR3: CASSSRQYSSGNTIYF
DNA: TGTGCCAGCAGTTCCCGACAGTACAGCTCTGGAAACACCATATATTTT

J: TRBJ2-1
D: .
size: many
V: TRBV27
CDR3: CASAPGRHEQFF
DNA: TGTGCCAGCGCACCAGGGCGGCATGAGCAGTTCTTC

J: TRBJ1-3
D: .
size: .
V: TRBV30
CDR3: CAWSGRGGSGNTIYF
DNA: TGTGCCTGGAGCGGTCGAGGGGGCTCTGGAAACACCATATATTTT